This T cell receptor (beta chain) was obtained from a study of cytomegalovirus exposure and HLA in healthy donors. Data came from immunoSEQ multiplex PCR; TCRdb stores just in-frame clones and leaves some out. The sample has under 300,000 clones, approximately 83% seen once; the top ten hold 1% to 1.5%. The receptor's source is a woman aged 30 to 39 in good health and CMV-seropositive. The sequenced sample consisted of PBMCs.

The CDR3 DNA reads as TGTGCCAGCAGCGCCCCTCAGGGGGCAGGCTATGGCTACACCTTC. Encoded protein: CASSAPQGAGYGYTF. The rearrangement links TRBV11-2 to TRBJ1-2; the match to TRBD1 covers 8 bases. This CDR3 spans 15 amino acids. Germline V lookup: CDR1 SGHAT, CDR2 FQNNGV. The junction had 9 bases not matched to a gene; V was cut back by 5 bases and J by 4 bases.